This is a list of T cell receptor beta chains from one sample in a study of identical twins. Each CDR3 protein gets one entry after TCRdb re-called the 5' RACE reads with MiXCR. The table includes 650,000 to 800,000 distinct CDR3 sequences, around 8.6% detected once. The same sample was also used in a study of yellow fever vaccine responses in identical twins.

The sequenced sample consisted of PBMCs. These receptors originate from a woman between 18 and 29 years old in good health. CDR3s include the opening cysteine and the closing phenylalanine or tryptophan. The D gene is left open where the match is weak. Size is stated for part of the rows, as once, few or many counts, or as a class when the clone is expanded.

clone_size,v_call,d_call,j_call,cdr3_nt,cdr3_aa
few,TRBV9,.,TRBJ2-5,TGTGCCAGCAGCGTAGCGATGACGGGGGAAGAGACCCAGTACTTC,CASSVAMTGEETQYF
.,TRBV7-9,.,TRBJ2-1,TGTGCCAGCAGCCAGTTCTTCCAGGGGTACAATGAGCAGTTCTTC,CASSQFFQGYNEQFF
many,TRBV7-2,TRBD2,TRBJ2-5,TGTGCCAGCAGCTTAAACGGGGGGGCCGTGAAGACCCAGTACTTC,CASSLNGGAVKTQYF
few,TRBV4-2,.,TRBJ2-7,TGTGCCAGCAGCCAAGAAGCTAGCGTATACGAGCAGTACTTC,CASSQEASVYEQYF
few,TRBV5-1,.,TRBJ2-7,TGCGCCAGCAGCCCCAACGGAAGGGCGGTAAACGAGCAGTACTTC,CASSPNGRAVNEQYF
.,TRBV29-1,.,TRBJ2-1,TGCAGCGTATACCAAGACAATGAGCAGTTCTTC,CSVYQDNEQFF
.,TRBV4-3,TRBD1,TRBJ2-7,TGCGCCAGCAGCCAAGATCTAGGACAGGGGAGGGGAGAGCAGTACTTC,CASSQDLGQGRGEQYF
many,TRBV29-1,.,TRBJ2-7,TGCAGCGCAAGGGTTTCCTACGAGCAGTACTTC,CSARVSYEQYF
.,TRBV20-1,.,TRBJ1-6,TGCAGTGCTAGGGAAGGGGGTTTTGTTTATAATTCACCCCTCCACTTT,CSAREGGFVYNSPLHF
.,TRBV27,.,TRBJ1-5,TGTGCCAGCAGTTTATACCGCTATCAGCCCCAGCATTTT,CASSLYRYQPQHF
few,TRBV7-2,.,TRBJ1-1,TGTGCCAGCAGCCTGCAGGGGTCCTTGAACACTGAAGCTTTCTTT,CASSLQGSLNTEAFF
many,TRBV3-1,.,TRBJ1-6,TGTGCCAGCAGCCAAGATGCAAGTATCTCCTATAATTCACCCCTCCACTTT,CASSQDASISYNSPLHF
few,TRBV30,.,TRBJ2-1,TGTGCCTTAGATAACAATGAGCAGTTCTTC,CALDNNEQFF
few,TRBV12-3/TRBV12-4,.,TRBJ1-1,TGTGCCAGCAGTCGCCCTTCCCTTCTGGGGTTCGCTGAAGCTTTCTTT,CASSRPSLLGFAEAFF
few,TRBV3-1,.,TRBJ1-5,TGTGCCAGCAGCCAAGTGCCCCAGGGGCGGCATAGCAATCAGCCCCAGCATTTT,CASSQVPQGRHSNQPQHF
.,TRBV20-1,.,TRBJ2-7,TGCAGTGCTAGAATGACAGGCGAGCAGTACTTC,CSARMTGEQYF
.,TRBV27,.,TRBJ2-4,TGTGCCAGCAGCCGGGGACCCGTTTGGGCTGCCAAAAACATTCAGTACTTC,CASSRGPVWAAKNIQYF
many,TRBV20-1,.,TRBJ2-1,TGCAGTGCTCCCAATGGACTGGAGAAGTACGAGCAGTTCTTC,CSAPNGLEKYEQFF
few,TRBV29-1,.,TRBJ2-3,TGCAGCGTTGAACTAATCTGGGCTACCACAGATACGCAGTATTTT,CSVELIWATTDTQYF
.,TRBV5-1,.,TRBJ2-3,TGCGCCAGCAGCTTGGAACTAGAGGTTACAGATACGCAGTATTTT,CASSLELEVTDTQYF
.,TRBV3-1,.,TRBJ1-6,TGTGCCAGCAGCCAAGTTTTCGGGGTCTCACCCCTCCACTTT,CASSQVFGVSPLHF
many,TRBV12-3/TRBV12-4,TRBD2,TRBJ2-1,TGTGCCAGCAGTTTGGTTGGGACTAGCGGACAAAGTTTC,CASSLVGTSGQSF
.,TRBV9,.,TRBJ2-1,TGTGCCAGCAGCGCTCGGACAGACCCCATCAATGAGCAGTTCTTC,CASSARTDPINEQFF
many,TRBV6-5,TRBD1,TRBJ1-1,TGTGCCAGCAGTTCCGCGACAGGGTATATTGAAGCTTTCTTT,CASSSATGYIEAFF
few,TRBV20-1,TRBD1,TRBJ2-1,TGCAGTGCTAGAGAGGGACAGGGAGTTGATGAGCAGTTCTTC,CSAREGQGVDEQFF
many,TRBV4-3,.,TRBJ2-1,TGCGCCAGCAGCCAAGATTTTCGCCCCAACAATGAGCAGTTCTTC,CASSQDFRPNNEQFF
.,TRBV12-3/TRBV12-4,TRBD1,TRBJ2-1,TGTGCCAGCAGTTTAGGACAGGGGAAAGGGCAGTTCTTC,CASSLGQGKGQFF
.,TRBV7-9,.,TRBJ2-1,TGTGCCAGCAGCCTCCTACAAAGGGGACCTATCAATGAGCAGTTCTTC,CASSLLQRGPINEQFF